These T cell receptor beta chains were read from a single sample in a study of a mutant IDH1 vaccine in newly diagnosed glioma. Assay used: immunoSEQ multiplex PCR; TCRdb lists only in-frame clones, some missing. The sample contains 60,000 to 65,000 clones, less than 90% of which appear only once. These TCRs are of unknown antigen specificity. The material was PBMCs, obtained from a glioma patient whose treatment included an IDH1 peptide vaccine. The receptors stem from a man aged 30 to 39 with glioma. Each CDR3 is given with its conserved first and last residue. The D gene is left open where the match is weak. The size of a clone is reported for some rows only, either as once, few or many, or as a class for expanded clones.

CDR3nt: TGTGCCAGCAGTTCGGGCCACAGGGGTCCGAGCTCCTACGAGCAGTACTTC
CDR3aa: CASSSGHRGPSSYEQYF
d_gene: TRBD1
j_gene: TRBJ2-7
v_gene: TRBV2
abundance: NA

CDR3nt: TGTGCCAGCAGCTTGGATAGCGGGGGACCGTATGAGCAGTTCTTC
CDR3aa: CASSLDSGGPYEQFF
d_gene: TRBD2
j_gene: TRBJ2-1
v_gene: TRBV5-4
abundance: NA

CDR3nt: TGCGCCAGCAGCTTCCAGACGGGACGCAGCACAGATACGCAGTATTTT
CDR3aa: CASSFQTGRSTDTQYF
d_gene: NA
j_gene: TRBJ2-3
v_gene: TRBV5-1
abundance: NA

CDR3nt: TGTGCCAGCAGCTGGGAAGAAAAACTGTTTTTT
CDR3aa: CASSWEEKLFF
d_gene: NA
j_gene: TRBJ1-4
v_gene: TRBV7-9
abundance: few

CDR3nt: TGTGCCTGGGAGACGGGACAGGGGATTGGCTACACCTTC
CDR3aa: CAWETGQGIGYTF
d_gene: TRBD1
j_gene: TRBJ1-2
v_gene: TRBV30
abundance: NA

CDR3nt: TGTGCCAGTAGTATAGACCGTACTGGTTCCAATGAGCAGTTCTTC
CDR3aa: CASSIDRTGSNEQFF
d_gene: NA
j_gene: TRBJ2-1
v_gene: TRBV19
abundance: NA

CDR3nt: TGTGCCAGTAGTTACCTGACAGGGGGCTATAATCAGCCCCAGCATTTT
CDR3aa: CASSYLTGGYNQPQHF
d_gene: TRBD1
j_gene: TRBJ1-5
v_gene: TRBV19
abundance: few

CDR3nt: TGTGCCAGCAGACACAATGGGGGGGAAGGGGAGTATGGCTACACCTTC
CDR3aa: CASRHNGGEGEYGYTF
d_gene: NA
j_gene: TRBJ1-2
v_gene: TRBV21-1
abundance: NA

CDR3nt: TGTGCCAGCAGTCGCGGGACGTCCCGGGGCTACACCTTC
CDR3aa: CASSRGTSRGYTF
d_gene: NA
j_gene: TRBJ1-2
v_gene: TRBV6-5
abundance: NA

CDR3nt: TGTGCCAGTAGTTGGACAGGGGGCACCGGGGAGCTGTTTTTT
CDR3aa: CASSWTGGTGELFF
d_gene: TRBD1
j_gene: TRBJ2-2
v_gene: TRBV19
abundance: NA

CDR3nt: TGCGCCAGCAGCCAAGGGCCCGGGGGGCGCCGGTATGGCTACACCTTC
CDR3aa: CASSQGPGGRRYGYTF
d_gene: NA
j_gene: TRBJ1-2
v_gene: TRBV4-1
abundance: NA

CDR3nt: TGTGCCAGCAGCTTATATGGAGGCCAAAAGTACGAGCAGTACTTC
CDR3aa: CASSLYGGQKYEQYF
d_gene: NA
j_gene: TRBJ2-7
v_gene: TRBV7-2
abundance: NA

CDR3nt: TGCGCCAGCAGCTTGGACGGCAACTCTGGAAACACCATATATTTT
CDR3aa: CASSLDGNSGNTIYF
d_gene: NA
j_gene: TRBJ1-3
v_gene: TRBV5-1
abundance: NA

CDR3nt: TGTGCCAGCTCACCTGCGAGAGGGGGCTTGTATGGCTACACCTTC
CDR3aa: CASSPARGGLYGYTF
d_gene: TRBD1
j_gene: TRBJ1-2
v_gene: TRBV18
abundance: NA

CDR3nt: TGCGCCAGCAGCCCGCCGGGACAGCCGAAGGGTATATTAAGCAATCAGCCCCAGCATTTT
CDR3aa: CASSPPGQPKGILSNQPQHF
d_gene: TRBD1
j_gene: TRBJ1-5
v_gene: TRBV5-1
abundance: NA

CDR3nt: TGTGCCAGCAGTCGGGGGCCTGGACCTAACTATGGCTACACCTTC
CDR3aa: CASSRGPGPNYGYTF
d_gene: NA
j_gene: TRBJ1-2
v_gene: TRBV27
abundance: NA

CDR3nt: TGCGCCAGCAGTGACTCTGGACTTCCCACCGGGGAGCTGTTTTTT
CDR3aa: CASSDSGLPTGELFF
d_gene: NA
j_gene: TRBJ2-2
v_gene: TRBV10-2
abundance: NA

CDR3nt: TGTGCCAGCAGCCTGGGGGTAGCGGGAACGTTCACAGATACGCAGTATTTT
CDR3aa: CASSLGVAGTFTDTQYF
d_gene: TRBD2
j_gene: TRBJ2-3
v_gene: TRBV7-2
abundance: NA

CDR3nt: TGTGCCAGTAGTATTATCGGGGGGTTGCCAGATACGCAGTATTTT
CDR3aa: CASSIIGGLPDTQYF
d_gene: TRBD2
j_gene: TRBJ2-3
v_gene: TRBV19
abundance: NA

CDR3nt: TGTGCCAGCAGCCCCGTTTACGGAAGACTCTCTGGAAACACCATATATTTT
CDR3aa: CASSPVYGRLSGNTIYF
d_gene: NA
j_gene: TRBJ1-3
v_gene: TRBV5-6
abundance: once

CDR3nt: TGTGCCAGCAGTCGTCGGGACAGGGGCTCCTACGAGCAGTACTTC
CDR3aa: CASSRRDRGSYEQYF
d_gene: TRBD1
j_gene: TRBJ2-7
v_gene: TRBV6-6
abundance: NA

CDR3nt: TGTGCCAGCCATATAAGACGGGCTAGCACTGAAGCTTTCTTT
CDR3aa: CASHIRRASTEAFF
d_gene: NA
j_gene: TRBJ1-1
v_gene: TRBV28
abundance: NA

CDR3nt: TGTGCCAGCAGACTCACAGGGACTGAAGCTTTCTTT
CDR3aa: CASRLTGTEAFF
d_gene: NA
j_gene: TRBJ1-1
v_gene: TRBV13
abundance: NA

CDR3nt: TGTGCCAGTAGTGCGCAGGGGGCCTTCGTTTATAGCAATCAGCCCCAGCATTTT
CDR3aa: CASSAQGAFVYSNQPQHF
d_gene: TRBD1
j_gene: TRBJ1-5
v_gene: TRBV19
abundance: NA

CDR3nt: TGTGCCAGCAGAGGGGGAGCTGGAAACACCATATATTTT
CDR3aa: CASRGGAGNTIYF
d_gene: NA
j_gene: TRBJ1-3
v_gene: TRBV27
abundance: NA

CDR3nt: TGCGCCAGCAGACCCCAGGGGGCGGGCGCCATGAACACTGAAGCTTTCTTT
CDR3aa: CASRPQGAGAMNTEAFF
d_gene: TRBD1
j_gene: TRBJ1-1
v_gene: TRBV4-1
abundance: few

CDR3nt: TGCAGCGTTGAAGACGGGACATCAGAAGCTTTCTTT
CDR3aa: CSVEDGTSEAFF
d_gene: NA
j_gene: TRBJ1-1
v_gene: TRBV29-1
abundance: NA

CDR3nt: TGCGCCAGCAGGACCGGACAGGGAGGATTCGTAGCTTTCTTT
CDR3aa: CASRTGQGGFVAFF
d_gene: TRBD1
j_gene: TRBJ1-1
v_gene: TRBV10-2
abundance: NA

CDR3nt: TGCGCCAGCAGCCAAGTAGGACTATTAGAAGGCTACACCTTC
CDR3aa: CASSQVGLLEGYTF
d_gene: NA
j_gene: TRBJ1-2
v_gene: TRBV4-1
abundance: NA

CDR3nt: TGCGCCAGCAGCCCTAAGACGGGCAGGCTGGGTCAGCCCCAGCATTTT
CDR3aa: CASSPKTGRLGQPQHF
d_gene: NA
j_gene: TRBJ1-5
v_gene: TRBV4-1
abundance: NA

CDR3nt: TGCAGCGCACAGATCCGGGACATTTTTTATCACTTC
CDR3aa: CSAQIRDIFYHF
d_gene: NA
j_gene: TRBJ1-2
v_gene: TRBV29-1
abundance: NA

CDR3nt: TGTGCCAGCAGTCTCTCCCAGGGGGCGTTGACTGAAGCTTTCTTT
CDR3aa: CASSLSQGALTEAFF
d_gene: TRBD1
j_gene: TRBJ1-1
v_gene: TRBV13
abundance: NA

CDR3nt: TGTGCTAGTGGTTTGGGACAGGTTAATTCACCCCTCCACTTT
CDR3aa: CASGLGQVNSPLHF
d_gene: NA
j_gene: TRBJ1-6
v_gene: TRBV12-5
abundance: NA

CDR3nt: TGTGCCAGCAGCGCCTCGGGGGGCTCTGGTGGCTACACCTTC
CDR3aa: CASSASGGSGGYTF
d_gene: NA
j_gene: TRBJ1-2
v_gene: TRBV7-9
abundance: NA

CDR3nt: TGTGCCAGCAGCCTAAATAGCAATCAGCCCCAGCATTTT
CDR3aa: CASSLNSNQPQHF
d_gene: NA
j_gene: TRBJ1-5
v_gene: TRBV7-9
abundance: NA

CDR3nt: TGTGCCAGTAGGGCTAGCGGGGGGGCCTCGGATACGCAGTATTTT
CDR3aa: CASRASGGASDTQYF
d_gene: TRBD2
j_gene: TRBJ2-3
v_gene: TRBV19
abundance: NA

CDR3nt: TGTGCCAGCAACCATGACAGTCCGGCACCCCTCCACTTT
CDR3aa: CASNHDSPAPLHF
d_gene: NA
j_gene: TRBJ1-6
v_gene: TRBV7-9
abundance: NA

CDR3nt: TGTGCCAGTAGTACTGTGACAGGGGGCATCGGGGAGCCCCAGCATTTT
CDR3aa: CASSTVTGGIGEPQHF
d_gene: TRBD1
j_gene: TRBJ1-5
v_gene: TRBV19
abundance: NA

CDR3nt: TGTGCCAGCACCTTAGCGGGGGGCCAAGAGACCCAGTACTTC
CDR3aa: CASTLAGGQETQYF
d_gene: TRBD2
j_gene: TRBJ2-5
v_gene: TRBV7-8
abundance: NA

CDR3nt: TGCGCCAGCAGTGAGTCGAGCGGGGGGAACACCGGGGAGCTGTTTTTT
CDR3aa: CASSESSGGNTGELFF
d_gene: TRBD2
j_gene: TRBJ2-2
v_gene: TRBV10-1
abundance: NA

CDR3nt: TGTGCCAGCAGCCTTAACCAGAACCTTAATTCACCCCTCCACTTT
CDR3aa: CASSLNQNLNSPLHF
d_gene: NA
j_gene: TRBJ1-6
v_gene: TRBV7-9
abundance: few

CDR3nt: TGCAGCGTTGGATTTGAGTTAAACACTGAAGCTTTCTTT
CDR3aa: CSVGFELNTEAFF
d_gene: NA
j_gene: TRBJ1-1
v_gene: TRBV29-1
abundance: few

CDR3nt: TGCGCCAGCAGCGGTGGGGCCTACAATGAGCAGTTCTTC
CDR3aa: CASSGGAYNEQFF
d_gene: NA
j_gene: TRBJ2-1
v_gene: TRBV5-1
abundance: NA

CDR3nt: TGTGCCAGCAGTGACCGGGAGAACACTGAAGCTTTCTTT
CDR3aa: CASSDRENTEAFF
d_gene: NA
j_gene: TRBJ1-1
v_gene: TRBV6-4
abundance: NA

CDR3nt: TGTGCCAGCAGGACTAGCGGGGGGTACAATGAGCAGTTCTTC
CDR3aa: CASRTSGGYNEQFF
d_gene: TRBD2
j_gene: TRBJ2-1
v_gene: TRBV11-2
abundance: NA

CDR3nt: TGTGCCAGCAGTAGACAGGGGGCGGATAACACCATATATTTT
CDR3aa: CASSRQGADNTIYF
d_gene: TRBD1
j_gene: TRBJ1-3
v_gene: TRBV27
abundance: NA

CDR3nt: TGTGCCAGCTCACCATGGTATGGGGTAAATACCTACGAGCAGTACTTC
CDR3aa: CASSPWYGVNTYEQYF
d_gene: NA
j_gene: TRBJ2-7
v_gene: TRBV18
abundance: NA

CDR3nt: TGTGCCAGCAGCGCCCGGGTCACAGATACGCAGTATTTT
CDR3aa: CASSARVTDTQYF
d_gene: NA
j_gene: TRBJ2-3
v_gene: TRBV27
abundance: NA